The clone carrying this T cell receptor (beta chain) occurred many times. This record belongs to a study of CD8+CD57+ T cells in acquired aplastic anemia. The CDR3 has 14 amino acids. Germline CDR1 SGHRS, CDR2 YFSETQ. The V end was cut by 0 bases, the J end by 0 bases, with 6 bases between. Profiling that covered TCR beta VDJ and CDR3 relied on genomic DNA as its template. TCRdb reanalysed the reads using MiXCR and keeps one entry per CDR3 protein. The sample lists around 400,000 distinct CDR3 sequences; 65% to 80% were seen once. V usage is TRBV5-1 and J usage is TRBJ1-2; D is undetermined. Sequencing was performed on sorted CD4+, CD8+, or CD8+CD57+ T cells (not recorded which) from PBMCs. This TCR derives from a human donor in good health, serving as a control. The CDR3 region has the DNA TGCGCCAGCAGCTTGGAGTCTGCTAACTATGGCTACACCTTC. This encodes CASSLESANYGYTF.